These 9 T cell receptor beta chains were all obtained from the same sample, sequenced in a study of neurological immune-mediated disorders (dated by TCRdb to about 2019). Libraries were built with 5' RACE. Reads for this sample came from an Illumina HiSeq 2500. The public reads were reanalyzed by TCRdb: fastp trimming at Q25, MiXCR alignment, in-frame beta chains only. Duplicate CDR3 protein sequences are folded into a single record with the most common DNA and genes. For this sample there are about 65,000 distinct CDR3 sequences; 4.1% appear just once. Of the sample, around 2.6% falls within the top ten clones. Sequences were obtained from PBMCs. The receptors derive from a man aged 45 to 65 with multiple sclerosis.

This clonotype was detected many times. The chain is built from TRBV3-1 and TRBJ2-3, with a possible D match to TRBD1 (5 bases). This CDR3 has 13 residues. Trimming cost V 5 bases and J 3 bases, with 9 bases left between them. Germline V lookup: CDR1 LGHDT, CDR2 YNNKEL (reference sequence). The CDR3 DNA follows: TGTGCCAGCAGCAACAGACAGACAGATACGCAGTATTTT. As protein: CASSNRQTDTQYF.

In its sample, this clonotype was seen many times. This chain's CDR3 is CSASGLGTGNSPLHF. CDR3 nucleotides: TGCAGTGCTAGTGGTTTGGGGACAGGTAATTCACCCCTCCACTTT. The chain has TRBV20-1 and TRBJ1-6, with 8 nucleotides matching TRBD1. CDR1 is DFQATT, CDR2 SNEGSKA, per germline (reference sequence). The CDR3 totals 15 residues. Trimming at V came to 3 bases and at J to 6 bases, leaving 7 bases not matched to a gene.

This clonotype has ten or more counts. Mismatch with germline at one junction end may stem from a read error. The chain has TRBV5-6 and TRBJ1-5; unclear D gene. Germline-derived CDR1 and CDR2 are SGHDT and YYEEEE. The CDR3 runs 12 residues. The CDR3 coding sequence is TGTGCCAGCAGCTTTGGCGATCAGCCCCAGAATTTT. Amino acid sequence: CASSFGDQPQNF.

This clonotype was detected ten times or more. The chain couples TRBV19 to TRBJ1-1; D is undetermined. The germline V gene has CDR1 LNHDA and CDR2 SQIVND (reference sequence). The V end lost 4 bases, the J end lost 0 bases, and 15 bases lay between the germline ends. This CDR3 is 16 amino acids long. CDR3 sequence (DNA): TGTGCCAGTAGTACCCCCGGCAAGGCCATGAACACTGAAGCTTTCTTT. Residues: CASSTPGKAMNTEAFF.

This clonotype was counted ten times or more. The rearrangement links TRBV20-1 to TRBJ1-2; a weak D match, TRBD1 (5 bases). The V gene lost 6 bases and the J gene lost 4 bases, with 15 bases spanning the gap. Germline V gives CDR1 DFQATT, CDR2 SNEGSKA (reference sequence). CDR3 size: 13 residues. CDR3 in amino acids: CSATRVRVYGYTF. As DNA, the CDR3 is TGCAGTGCAACCAGGGTGCGGGTCTATGGCTACACCTTC.

This clonotype was seen many times. This chain joins TRBV5-1 and TRBJ2-5; 9 bases line up with TRBD1. Germline values: CDR1 SGHRS, CDR2 YFSETQ. Trimming cost V 3 bases and J 5 bases; bases outside gene matches: 8. The CDR3 has 15 amino acids. CDR3 residues: CASSSGQGLGETQYF. CDR3 nucleotides: TGCGCCAGCAGCTCCGGACAGGGGCTCGGGGAGACCCAGTACTTC.

This clonotype has a handful of counts. The genes are TRBV7-2 and TRBJ1-2; 7 bases align to TRBD1. The germline gives CDR1 SGHTA, CDR2 FQGNSA. V lost 5 bases to trimming and J lost 7 bases; unmatched junction nucleotides: 10. CDR3 size: 14 residues. CDR3 in DNA: TGTGCCAGCAGCCCTCGACAGGGAGTGGGTGGCTACACCTTC. It specifies CASSPRQGVGGYTF. Based on the CDR3 plus reference TRBV7-2 and TRBJ1-2, the full variable domain is GAGVSQSPSNKVTEKGKDVELRCDPISGHTALYWYRQSLGQGLEFLIYFQGNSAPDKSGLPSDRFSAERTGGSVSTLTIQRTQQEDSAVYLCASSPRQGVGGYTFGSGTRLTVV.

This clonotype was counted many times. The V and J genes are TRBV7-9 and TRBJ1-1, with TRBD1 as a possible D gene (5 bases). The CDR3 consists of 13 residues. Trimming pared 6 bases from V and 0 bases from J, leaving 8 bases between. The germline CDR1 and CDR2 sequences are SEHNR and FQNEAQ (reference sequence). The CDR3 region has the DNA TGTGCCAGCAGGATGACAGTGAACACTGAAGCTTTCTTT. Translation: CASRMTVNTEAFF.

This clonotype was seen at least ten times. The rearrangement joins TRBV20-1 to TRBJ2-1, with TRBD2 matching 7 bases. The CDR3 runs to 14 residues. Germline CDR1 is DFQATT and CDR2 is SNEGSKA (reference sequence). After removal of 3 bases from V and 2 bases from J, the junction contained 4 bases not matched to a gene. Written as DNA, the CDR3 is TGCAGTGCTAGTGGGAGGGTAGCCTACAATGAGCAGTTCTTC. Protein sequence: CSASGRVAYNEQFF.